This T cell receptor (beta chain) was retrieved from a study of blood T cell repertoires in COVID-19. Study overall: COVID-19 samples, acute and convalescent, were from the United States, Italy and Spain.

Clinical history reported by participants formed the basis on which cohorts were assigned. In its sample, this clone was seen once. Germline V lookup: CDR1 SGDLS, CDR2 YYNGEE. Trimming cost V 0 bases and J 7 bases, with 14 bases left between them. The CDR3 extends over 15 amino acids. Original methodology: Using reference gene primer amplification, nucleated cell counts were estimated. The table came from immunoSEQ multiplex PCR; TCRdb's copy has only in-frame clones and leaves some out. The V and J calls and clone size are taken from that table; D and trimming were inferred from the DNA. The data show approximately 280,000 clones, about 85% seen once.

This clonotype originated in a woman in her 50s who had recovered from COVID-19. This rearrangement joins TRBV9 to TRBJ2-1; D perhaps matches TRBD2 (6 bases). Sequenced sample: PBMCs or T cells enriched from blood (not recorded which). The CDR3 region has the DNA TGTGCCAGCAGCGTAGACGTGGGAGGCTGGAATGAGCAGTTCTTC. This encodes CASSVDVGGWNEQFF.